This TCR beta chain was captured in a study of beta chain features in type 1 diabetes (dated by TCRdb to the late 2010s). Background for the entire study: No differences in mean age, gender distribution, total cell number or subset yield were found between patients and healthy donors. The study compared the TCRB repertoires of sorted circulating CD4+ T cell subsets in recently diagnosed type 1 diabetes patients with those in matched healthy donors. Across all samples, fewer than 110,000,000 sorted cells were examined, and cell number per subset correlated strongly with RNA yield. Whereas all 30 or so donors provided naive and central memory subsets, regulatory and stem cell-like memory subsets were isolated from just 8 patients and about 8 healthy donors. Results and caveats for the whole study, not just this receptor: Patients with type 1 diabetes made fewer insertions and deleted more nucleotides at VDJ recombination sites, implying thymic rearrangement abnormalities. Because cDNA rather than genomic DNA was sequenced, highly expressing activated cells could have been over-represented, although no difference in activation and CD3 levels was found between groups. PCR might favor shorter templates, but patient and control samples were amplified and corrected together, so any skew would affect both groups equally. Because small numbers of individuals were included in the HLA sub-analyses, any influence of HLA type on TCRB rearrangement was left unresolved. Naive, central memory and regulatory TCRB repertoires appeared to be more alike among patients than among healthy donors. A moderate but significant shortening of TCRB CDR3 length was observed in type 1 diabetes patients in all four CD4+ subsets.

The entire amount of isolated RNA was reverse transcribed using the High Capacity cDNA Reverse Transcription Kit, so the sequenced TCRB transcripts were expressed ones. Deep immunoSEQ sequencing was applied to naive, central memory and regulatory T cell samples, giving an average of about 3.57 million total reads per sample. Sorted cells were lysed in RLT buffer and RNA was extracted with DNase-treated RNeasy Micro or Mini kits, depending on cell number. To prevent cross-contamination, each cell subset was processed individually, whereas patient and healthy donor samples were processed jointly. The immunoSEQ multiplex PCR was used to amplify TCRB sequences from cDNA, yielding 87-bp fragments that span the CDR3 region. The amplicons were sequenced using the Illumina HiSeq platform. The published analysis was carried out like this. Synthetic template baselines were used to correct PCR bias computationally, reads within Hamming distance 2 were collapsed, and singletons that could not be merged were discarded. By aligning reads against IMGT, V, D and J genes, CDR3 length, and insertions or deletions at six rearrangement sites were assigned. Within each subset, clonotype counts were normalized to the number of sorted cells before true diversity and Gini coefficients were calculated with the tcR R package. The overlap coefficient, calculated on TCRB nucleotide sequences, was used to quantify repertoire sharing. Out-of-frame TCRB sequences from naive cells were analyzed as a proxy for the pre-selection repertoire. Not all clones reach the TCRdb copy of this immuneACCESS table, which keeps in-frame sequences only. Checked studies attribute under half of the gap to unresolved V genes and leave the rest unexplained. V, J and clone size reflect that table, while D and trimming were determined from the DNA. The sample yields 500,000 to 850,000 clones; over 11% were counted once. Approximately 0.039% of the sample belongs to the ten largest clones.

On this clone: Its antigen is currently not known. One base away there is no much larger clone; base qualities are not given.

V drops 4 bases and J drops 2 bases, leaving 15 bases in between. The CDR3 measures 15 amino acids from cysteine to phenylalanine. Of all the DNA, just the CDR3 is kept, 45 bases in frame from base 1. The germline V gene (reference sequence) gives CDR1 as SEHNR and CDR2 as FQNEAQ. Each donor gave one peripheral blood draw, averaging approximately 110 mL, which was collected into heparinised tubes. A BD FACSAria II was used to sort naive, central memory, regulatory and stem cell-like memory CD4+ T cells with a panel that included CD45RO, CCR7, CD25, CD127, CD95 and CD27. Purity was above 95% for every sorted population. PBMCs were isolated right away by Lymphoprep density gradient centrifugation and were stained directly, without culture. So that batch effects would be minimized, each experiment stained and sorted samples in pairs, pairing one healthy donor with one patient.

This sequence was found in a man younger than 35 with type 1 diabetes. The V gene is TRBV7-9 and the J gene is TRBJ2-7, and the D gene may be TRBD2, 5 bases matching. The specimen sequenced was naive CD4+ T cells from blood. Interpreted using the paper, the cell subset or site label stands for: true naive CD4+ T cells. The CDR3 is CASSSQVTGTYEQYF. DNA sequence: TGTGCCAGCAGCTCCCAAGTTACGGGAACCTACGAGCAGTACTTC.